Sequencing of this T cell receptor (beta chain) was carried out in a study of blood T cell repertoires in COVID-19. About the study: T cells, B-cell-depleted T cells, or PBMCs supplied cDNA or gDNA.

TCRdb's table, derived via immunoSEQ multiplex PCR, lists solely in-frame clones and lacks some. Here the sample spans hundreds of thousands of clones, 86% being singletons. The CDR3 consists of 18 residues. This clone came up a few times. This TCR derives from a woman in her forties or fifties with acute or convalescent COVID-19. The V and J genes are TRBV21-1 and TRBJ1-5; no DNA check was done on the table's D call, TRBD1. TRBV21-1 is a pseudogene segment. Sequenced input: peripheral blood. For the CDR3, the DNA is TGTGCCAGCAGCTTACACACTCCGGGACAGGGGCCGCCCAGGCCCCAGCATTTT. It codes for CASSLHTPGQGPPRPQHF.